The 22 T cell receptor beta chains below come from one sample, sequenced in a study of blood T cell repertoires in COVID-19. TCRdb's table, derived via immunoSEQ multiplex PCR, lists solely in-frame clones and lacks some. The sample yields fewer than 650,000 clones, around 90% seen once. The sample comprised peripheral blood. The receptor set was obtained from a woman between 45 and 60 years old with COVID-19, enrolled during active disease.

The J gene is TRBJ1-2, the V gene TRBV30, with unresolved D. Per the germline V gene, CDR1 is GTSNPN and CDR2 is SVGIG (reference sequence). The length of the CDR3 is 11 residues. Trimming shortened V by 3 bases and J by 7 bases, and 9 bases separated the two germline ends. The CDR3: CAWRALSGYTF. The CDR3 DNA follows: TGTGCCTGGAGGGCCCTCAGTGGCTACACCTTC.

The rearrangement joins TRBV29-1 to TRBJ2-3; a possible D gene is TRBD1 (6 bases). Trimming left V 7 bases short and J 0 bases short, with 17 bases between. This CDR3 contains 15 residues. Germline V gene sequence: CDR1 SQVTM, CDR2 ANQGSEA. This chain's CDR3 is CSAPRGTGSTDTQYF. The CDR3 nucleotides read TGCAGCGCCCCCCGTGGAACAGGGAGCACAGATACGCAGTATTTT.

The chain uses TRBV27 and TRBJ1-4; D not resolved. Germline CDR1 and CDR2: MNHEY and SMNVEV (reference sequence). The CDR3 covers 18 residues. V was trimmed by 6 bases and J by 7 bases, leaving 27 bases between them. CDR3 loop: CASSASRGRFGLGEKLFF. CDR3 DNA sequence: TGTGCCAGCAGCGCGTCCAGAGGGAGATTCGGGCTTGGTGAAAAACTGTTTTTT.

This chain uses TRBV19 with TRBJ1-5; perhaps TRBD1 as D (5 bases). This CDR3 contains 15 residues. Germline V gives CDR1 LNHDA, CDR2 SQIVND (reference sequence). The ends were cut back, 7 bases at V and 6 bases at J, with 19 bases in the middle. CDR3 nucleotide sequence: TGTGCCAGTACACCAGGGCCCCGTTCTGGTCAGCCCCAGCATTTT. It encodes CASTPGPRSGQPQHF.

The chain employs TRBV5-1 and TRBJ1-3; D not certain. The CDR3 runs to 17 residues. Per germline, CDR1 SGHRS and CDR2 YFSETQ. The V and J ends lost 0 bases and 0 bases respectively, with 13 bases between them. CDR3: CASSLEQRRSSGNTIYF. DNA for the CDR3: TGCGCCAGCAGCTTGGAGCAGCGACGTTCCTCTGGAAACACCATATATTTT.

Remarks on this clone: This sample includes further DNA sequences coding for the same CDR3. The rearrangement uses TRBV29-1 and TRBJ1-1, with TRBD1 matching 9 bases. Germline loops: CDR1 SQVTM, CDR2 ANQGSEA. The CDR3 is 13 amino acids. The junction had 6 bases not matched to a gene; V was cut back by 8 bases and J by 2 bases. The CDR3: CSLTTGGNTEAFF. The DNA for the CDR3 is TGCAGCCTCACTACAGGGGGCAACACTGAAGCTTTCTTT.

The J gene is TRBJ2-3, the V gene TRBV30; no clear D. The CDR3 contains 12 residues. Trimming stripped 4 bases from V and 0 bases from J, with 5 bases between. The germline gives CDR1 GTSNPN, CDR2 SVGIG (reference sequence). For the CDR3, the DNA is TGTGCCTGGACGGTGAGCACAGATACGCAGTATTTT. This sequence encodes CAWTVSTDTQYF.

The chain uses TRBV7-9 and TRBJ1-6; a possible D gene is TRBD1 (6 bases). The germline V gene has CDR1 SEHNR and CDR2 FQNEAQ (reference sequence). Trimming removed 7 bases from V and 4 bases from J, with 11 bases in between. This CDR3 has 14 amino acids. The CDR3 loop reads CASTQGQYNSPLHF. The CDR3 bases are TGTGCCAGCACCCAAGGACAGTATAATTCACCCCTCCACTTT.

The CDR3 DNA follows: TGTGCCAGCAGTTTTCCCACCGCGGGGGGCCTGTACGAGCAGTACTTC. This gives the protein CASSFPTAGGLYEQYF. The chain recombines TRBV27 with TRBJ2-7; TRBD2 matches 8 bases. This CDR3 has 16 residues. Germline CDR1 is MNHEY and CDR2 is SMNVEV (reference sequence). The junction had 11 bases not matched to a gene; V was cut back by 3 bases and J by 4 bases.

V is TRBV11-2 and J is TRBJ1-4; 11 bases line up with TRBD1. From germline, CDR1 is SGHAT and CDR2 FQNNGV. The CDR3 runs 15 residues. Trimming cost V 4 bases and J 8 bases; bases outside gene matches: 6. The CDR3 region is CASSSGTGGGEKLFF. The CDR3 DNA follows: TGTGCCAGCAGCTCGGGGACAGGGGGTGGGGAAAAACTGTTTTTT.

The chain recombines TRBV4-2 with TRBJ2-1; 14 bases agree with TRBD2. Trimming took 0 bases from V and 2 from J; bases not matched to a gene: 9. The CDR3 sequence is 20 residues long. Per germline, CDR1 LGHNA and CDR2 YNFKEQ. The CDR3 nucleotides read TGTGCCAGCAGCCAAGACCTGACTAGCGGGGGGGCCGGCACCTACAATGAGCAGTTCTTC. It codes for CASSQDLTSGGAGTYNEQFF.

A remark on this clone: One end of the junction does not line up with germline, which may come from a read error. The V call is TRBV24-1, the J call TRBJ2-5, with TRBD1 as a possible D gene (5 bases). Germline CDR1 reads KGHDR; CDR2 reads SFDVKD. The CDR3 runs to 11 residues. In nucleotides, the CDR3 is TGTGCCACCAGTGATTGGGGCAGGGTGGACTTC. Translated, it gives CATSDWGRVDF.

The chain combines TRBV6-6 with TRBJ2-7; D possibly corresponds to TRBD1 (6 bases). V lost 6 bases to trimming and J lost 6 bases, with 12 bases between them. This CDR3 has 12 amino acids. Germline CDR1 is MNHNY and CDR2 is SVGAGI (reference sequence). DNA for the CDR3: TGTGCCAGCAGACAGGGAGAAGGCGAGCAGTACTTC. This codes for CASRQGEGEQYF.

The chain has TRBV18 and TRBJ1-4, with unresolved D. The CDR3 spans 14 residues. The germline gives CDR1 KGHSH, CDR2 LQKENI. Trimming stripped 3 bases from V and 4 bases from J, with 9 bases between. CDR3 DNA: TGTGCCAGCTCACCGTATCAGAATAATGAAAAACTGTTTTTT. Amino acids: CASSPYQNNEKLFF. The full variable domain, with the rest looked up from reference TRBV18 and TRBJ1-4, is NAGVMQNPRHLVRRRGQEARLRCSPMKGHSHVYWYRQLPEEGLKFMVYLQKENIIDESGMPKERFSAEFPKEGPSILRIQQVVRGDSAAYFCASSPYQNNEKLFFGSGTQLSVL.

The chain is built from TRBV6-6 and TRBJ1-2; D is unclear. CDR1 MNHNY and CDR2 SVGAGI come from the germline V gene (reference sequence). Trimming cost V 6 bases and J 8 bases, with 10 bases left between them. This CDR3 has 11 amino acids. The CDR3, as DNA: TGTGCCAGCAGCTCGACACGCGGCTACACCTTC. Translation: CASSSTRGYTF.

This sequence joins TRBV2 and TRBJ1-5; D perhaps matches TRBD1 (5 bases). Per germline, CDR1 SNHLY and CDR2 FYNNEI. V dropped 9 bases and J dropped 7 bases, with 13 bases sitting between them. The CDR3 is 12 amino acids. The CDR3 DNA is TGTGCCAGTGGACAATTAGGGCAGCCCCAGCATTTT. Its translation is CASGQLGQPQHF.

The chain employs TRBV3-1 (or the pseudogene TRBV3-2) and TRBJ1-2; a weak D match, TRBD1 (6 bases). This CDR3 contains 15 residues. Germline loops: CDR1 LGHDT, CDR2 YNNKEL (reference sequence). V was pared by 2 bases and J by 7 bases, with 17 bases between. CDR3 in amino acids: CASSQSQGLSLGYTF. The CDR3 coding sequence is TGTGCCAGCAGCCAATCCCAGGGGCTCTCTCTTGGCTACACCTTC.

This clone was counted a few times. V gene TRBV21-1 combines with J gene TRBJ1-1; TRBD1, as called in the table, went unchecked against the DNA. TRBV21-1 is marked as a pseudogene. This CDR3 is built from 12 residues. The CDR3 reads CASNDKNTEAFF. CDR3 DNA: TGTGCCAGCAATGACAAGAACACTGAAGCTTTCTTT.

This clone was seen only a few times. The gene calls are TRBV19 and TRBJ1-1; TRBD1 agrees at 8 bases. Germline trimming cut 5 bases from V and 0 bases from J; bases unmatched to any gene: 5. This CDR3 contains 15 residues. Germline V lookup: CDR1 LNHDA, CDR2 SQIVND (reference sequence). CDR3: CASSLPTGVNTEAFF. CDR3 nucleotide sequence: TGTGCCAGTAGTCTTCCGACAGGGGTGAACACTGAAGCTTTCTTT.

The CDR3 region has the DNA TGTGCCAGCAGAAGGGGGACCGAGAGCTCCTACGAGCAGTACTTC. This gives the protein CASRRGTESSYEQYF. This chain uses TRBV27 with TRBJ2-7, with D perhaps TRBD1 (6 bases). The germline gives CDR1 MNHEY, CDR2 SMNVEV (reference sequence). The CDR3 loop spans 15 amino acids. V gave up 6 bases and J gave up 0 bases, with 15 bases separating them.

The chain links TRBV9 to TRBJ2-3, with TRBD2 identical over 12 bases. The CDR3 sequence is 16 residues long. The ends lost 0 bases at V and 5 bases at J; junction bases unmatched: 4. Germline-derived CDR1 and CDR2 are SGDLS and YYNGEE. The DNA for the CDR3 is TGTGCCAGCAGCGTAGAACTAGCGGGGGGCCGAGATACGCAGTATTTT. The encoded protein is CASSVELAGGRDTQYF.

The J gene is TRBJ1-1, the V gene TRBV28, with D possibly being TRBD1 (6 bases). The ends were cut back, 2 bases at V and 0 bases at J, with 16 bases in the middle. Germline V CDR1 and CDR2: MDHEN, SYDVKM. The CDR3 consists of 17 residues. Here the CDR3 DNA reads TGTGCCAGCAGTTTAGGACGGACAGCCATCATGAACACTGAAGCTTTCTTT. As protein: CASSLGRTAIMNTEAFF.